This T cell receptor (beta chain) was profiled in a study of T-cell reconstitution after alpha-beta-depleted transplantation in children. As it was prepared, the TCRbeta library received unique molecular identifiers. TCRdb reprocessed the PCR reads with MiXCR, giving one entry per CDR3 protein. The table includes 150,000 to 200,000 distinct CDR3 sequences, less than 8% detected once. Trimming took off 3 bases at V and 8 bases at J, with 14 bases between the two ends. CDR1 is SGHRS, CDR2 YFSETQ, per germline. There are 13 residues in the CDR3. This clonotype was observed many times. The material sequenced was PBMCs from the stem cell graft donor, taken from the stem cell graft. The clonotype was recovered from a human donor who donated a stem cell graft to a child with Wiskott-Aldrich syndrome. The rearrangement joins TRBV5-1 to TRBJ1-2; D is unresolved. The CDR3, as DNA: TGCGCCAGCAGCTCCGTGCCTGGAGGCGGCTACACCTTC. Protein sequence: CASSSVPGGGYTF.